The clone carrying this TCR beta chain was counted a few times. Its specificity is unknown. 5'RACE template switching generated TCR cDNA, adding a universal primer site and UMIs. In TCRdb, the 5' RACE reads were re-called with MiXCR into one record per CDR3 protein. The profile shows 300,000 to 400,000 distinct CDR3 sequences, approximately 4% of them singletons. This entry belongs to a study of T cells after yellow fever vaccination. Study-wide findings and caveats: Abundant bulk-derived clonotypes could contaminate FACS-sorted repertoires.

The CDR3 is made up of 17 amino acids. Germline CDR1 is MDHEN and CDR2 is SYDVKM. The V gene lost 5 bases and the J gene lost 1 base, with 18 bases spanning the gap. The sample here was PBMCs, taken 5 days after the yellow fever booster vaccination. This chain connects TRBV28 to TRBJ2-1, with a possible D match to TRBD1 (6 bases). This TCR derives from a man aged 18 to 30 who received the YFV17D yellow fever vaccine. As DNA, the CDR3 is TGTGCCAGCAGTGGGGCCATCCGGCAGGGGTCCTACAATGAGCAGTTCTTC. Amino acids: CASSGAIRQGSYNEQFF.